A selection of T cell receptor beta chains follows, all from one sample in a study of memory CD4+ T cells and cytomegalovirus serostatus. Sequencing was performed with immunoSEQ multiplex PCR; in TCRdb, only in-frame clones are kept and a portion is missing. Of roughly 64,000 clones listed, over 60% were seen once; the top ten hold nearly 0.9%. Sequencing was carried out using memory CD4+ T cells from blood. The receptors here all came from an adult in good health and CMV-seronegative. Each CDR3 is given with its conserved first and last residue. Each record gives: V gene, J gene, CDR3 protein.

V gene: TRBV5-6; J gene: TRBJ1-1; CDR3 protein: CASSFGDRGATEAFF
V gene: TRBV14; J gene: TRBJ1-4; CDR3 protein: CASSQVHGSNEKLFF
V gene: TRBV18; J gene: TRBJ2-7; CDR3 protein: CASSPEGSYEQYF
V gene: TRBV4-2; J gene: TRBJ2-7; CDR3 protein: CASSRIGGGRNEQYF
V gene: TRBV10-3; J gene: TRBJ1-5; CDR3 protein: CAISESRGDQPQHF
V gene: TRBV5-6; J gene: TRBJ2-7; CDR3 protein: CASSLAGQPWDEQYF
V gene: TRBV9; J gene: TRBJ1-2; CDR3 protein: CASSVAPGQGDVYGYTF
V gene: TRBV5-4; J gene: TRBJ1-1; CDR3 protein: CASSFKSGTEPEAFF
V gene: TRBV11-2; J gene: TRBJ2-1; CDR3 protein: CASSPGPGREYSYNEQFF
V gene: TRBV18; J gene: TRBJ1-5; CDR3 protein: CASSPFNQPQHF
V gene: TRBV9; J gene: TRBJ2-1; CDR3 protein: CASSAQGAPYNEQFF
V gene: TRBV2; J gene: TRBJ1-2; CDR3 protein: CASRRPGQLNYGYTF
V gene: TRBV28; J gene: TRBJ1-1; CDR3 protein: CASSIMRSRGTEAFF
V gene: TRBV5-8; J gene: TRBJ1-5; CDR3 protein: CASSTYSNQHF
V gene: TRBV6-1; J gene: TRBJ2-1; CDR3 protein: CASRAGGYNEQFF
V gene: TRBV18; J gene: TRBJ2-1; CDR3 protein: CASSPPSSYNEQFF
V gene: TRBV2; J gene: TRBJ2-7; CDR3 protein: CASSDRGFYEQYF
V gene: TRBV27; J gene: TRBJ1-2; CDR3 protein: CASSRSSETLLRANYGYTF
V gene: TRBV7-2; J gene: TRBJ2-1; CDR3 protein: CASSFVTNEQFF
V gene: TRBV28; J gene: TRBJ2-3; CDR3 protein: CASSRLLTSGSTDTQYF
V gene: TRBV27; J gene: TRBJ1-5; CDR3 protein: CASSSYPDSNQPQHF
V gene: TRBV18; J gene: TRBJ1-1; CDR3 protein: CASSPEGNTEAFF
V gene: TRBV19; J gene: TRBJ2-7; CDR3 protein: CASSRPGLAGSFEQYF
V gene: TRBV6-5; J gene: TRBJ2-3; CDR3 protein: CASRGTGADTQYF
V gene: TRBV30; J gene: TRBJ1-2; CDR3 protein: CAWSRAGNYGYTF
V gene: TRBV29-1; J gene: TRBJ2-5; CDR3 protein: CSAWRGRQETQYF
V gene: TRBV5-4; J gene: TRBJ1-2; CDR3 protein: CASSRETGAGGDYGYTF
V gene: TRBV29-1; J gene: TRBJ2-7; CDR3 protein: CSARQGNGYEQYF
V gene: TRBV7-2; J gene: TRBJ2-1; CDR3 protein: CASSLGPTREQFF
V gene: TRBV7-9; J gene: TRBJ2-4; CDR3 protein: CASSLNRAVDIQYF
V gene: TRBV7-3; J gene: TRBJ2-3; CDR3 protein: CASSLNPSSTARDTQYF
V gene: TRBV30; J gene: TRBJ1-5; CDR3 protein: CAWSVLGTGPVGAQHF
V gene: TRBV2; J gene: TRBJ2-2; CDR3 protein: CASRSTANTGELFF
V gene: TRBV27; J gene: TRBJ2-5; CDR3 protein: CASSLGTGGGKTQYF
V gene: TRBV5-1; J gene: TRBJ1-2; CDR3 protein: CASSPVGTGSGYTF
V gene: TRBV27; J gene: TRBJ1-2; CDR3 protein: CASSYSGSYYGYTF
V gene: TRBV5-1; J gene: TRBJ2-1; CDR3 protein: CASSLSTSGSWNNEQFF
V gene: TRBV5-1; J gene: TRBJ1-1; CDR3 protein: CASSWGATEAFF
V gene: TRBV13; J gene: TRBJ1-1; CDR3 protein: CASSFETREVTEAFF
V gene: TRBV30; J gene: TRBJ1-1; CDR3 protein: CAWSVQVGRAFF
V gene: TRBV7-6; J gene: TRBJ1-6; CDR3 protein: CASSSTGDTPLHF
V gene: TRBV19; J gene: TRBJ1-1; CDR3 protein: CASSVTGGLGEAFF
V gene: TRBV18; J gene: TRBJ1-3; CDR3 protein: CASSSGQGSGNTIYF
V gene: TRBV5-1; J gene: TRBJ2-7; CDR3 protein: CASSIEGAGEQYF
V gene: TRBV2; J gene: TRBJ1-5; CDR3 protein: CASSDTAGNQPQHF
V gene: TRBV7-9; J gene: TRBJ1-1; CDR3 protein: CASSITRDAEAFF
V gene: TRBV2; J gene: TRBJ1-6; CDR3 protein: CASSADRGTSPLHF
V gene: TRBV29-1; J gene: TRBJ1-4; CDR3 protein: CSVAGGREKLFF
V gene: TRBV5-4; J gene: TRBJ2-7; CDR3 protein: CASTHQGGDEQYF
V gene: TRBV7-9; J gene: TRBJ2-7; CDR3 protein: CASSLGGGSYEQYF
V gene: TRBV20-1; J gene: TRBJ2-7; CDR3 protein: CSARLRDEQYF
V gene: TRBV6-5; J gene: TRBJ1-3; CDR3 protein: CASSYSLVGTGNTIYF
V gene: TRBV6-6; J gene: TRBJ2-5; CDR3 protein: CASRPGGSQETQYF
V gene: TRBV30; J gene: TRBJ1-4; CDR3 protein: CAWNPGGEKLFF
V gene: TRBV11-2; J gene: TRBJ1-1; CDR3 protein: CASSFFQNTEAFF
V gene: TRBV28; J gene: TRBJ1-3; CDR3 protein: CASSPPPTGTGNTIYF